The T cell receptor beta chain described here comes from a study of control samples from healthy donors and cancer patients (dated by TCRdb to the early 2020s). To note about this clone: There is no known antigen for this receptor. One end of the junction varies from germline; a read error may be responsible.

CDR1 and CDR2 are read off the germline V gene as SGHRS and YFSETQ. There are 15 amino acids in the CDR3, from cysteine to phenylalanine inclusive. Just the 45-base CDR3 DNA is kept, in frame starting at base 1. Library generation was performed with the immunoSEQ multiplex PCR assay. TCRdb mirrors the immuneACCESS table, restricted to in-frame sequences. Some clones are absent from its copies; in checked studies, under half trace to an unresolved V gene, and the reason for the others is unknown. Recorded for this sample are about 39,000 clones; approximately 82% of them occurred a single time. The ten largest clones add up to around a fifth of the sample.

The sample comprised PBMCs. This receptor was identified in a woman aged 60-75 years with lung cancer. The chain is assembled from TRBV5-1 and TRBJ1-1; a confident D gene designation cannot be given. The nucleotides are TGCGCCAGCACCTTGGGTAGGTCTTTTAGCACTGAAGCTTTCTTT. This sequence encodes CASTLGRSFSTEAFF.